This T cell receptor beta chain derives from a study of Ad26.COV2.S vaccination and SARS-CoV-2 variants. Germline values: CDR1 KGHSH, CDR2 LQKENI. The germline V and J ends were trimmed by 3 bases and 0 bases, with 11 bases remaining between them. CDR3 size: 16 residues. TCRdb keeps only in-frame clones here, not all; method: immunoSEQ multiplex PCR. The sample contains under 550,000 clones, 88% of which appear only once. Sample treatment: 19 received Ad26.COV2.S at low or high dose, single or two shots; roughly five received placebo; per-sample allocation not given. The samples date from day 63 after the first vaccine or placebo injection.

The sequence was obtained from a person between 18 and 65 years old who received the Ad26.COV2.S COVID-19 vaccine or a placebo. This specimen was peripheral blood, taken in a trial of Ad26.COV2.S vaccine versus placebo. V usage is TRBV18 and J usage is TRBJ2-2; D is unclear. The CDR3 reads CASSPRRAPNTGELFF. In DNA form, the CDR3 reads TGTGCCAGCTCACCCCGTCGGGCCCCGAACACCGGGGAGCTGTTTTTT.